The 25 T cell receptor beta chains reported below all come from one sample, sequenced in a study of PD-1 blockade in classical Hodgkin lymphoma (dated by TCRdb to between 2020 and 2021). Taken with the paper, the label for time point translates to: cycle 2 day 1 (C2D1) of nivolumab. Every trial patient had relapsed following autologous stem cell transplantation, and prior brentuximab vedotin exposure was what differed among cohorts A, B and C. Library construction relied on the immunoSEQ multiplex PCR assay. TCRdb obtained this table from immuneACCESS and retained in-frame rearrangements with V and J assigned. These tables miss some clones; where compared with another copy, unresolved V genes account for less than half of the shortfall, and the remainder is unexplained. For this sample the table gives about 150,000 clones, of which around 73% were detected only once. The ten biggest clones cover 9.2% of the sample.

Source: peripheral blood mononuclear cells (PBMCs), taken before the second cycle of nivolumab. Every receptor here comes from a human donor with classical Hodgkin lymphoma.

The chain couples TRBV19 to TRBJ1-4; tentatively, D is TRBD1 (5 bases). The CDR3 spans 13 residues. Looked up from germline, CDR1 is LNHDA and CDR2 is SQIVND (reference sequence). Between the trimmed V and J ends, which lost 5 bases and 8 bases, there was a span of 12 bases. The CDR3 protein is CASSAGWREKLFF. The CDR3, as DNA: TGTGCCAGTAGTGCAGGGTGGCGGGAAAAACTGTTTTTT.

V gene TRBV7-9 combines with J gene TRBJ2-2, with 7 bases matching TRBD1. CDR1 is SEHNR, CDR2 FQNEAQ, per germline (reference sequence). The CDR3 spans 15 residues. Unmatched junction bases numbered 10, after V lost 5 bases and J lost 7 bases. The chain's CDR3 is CASSTRQGLGGELFF. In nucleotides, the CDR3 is TGTGCCAGCAGCACCCGACAGGGTTTGGGCGGGGAGCTGTTTTTT.

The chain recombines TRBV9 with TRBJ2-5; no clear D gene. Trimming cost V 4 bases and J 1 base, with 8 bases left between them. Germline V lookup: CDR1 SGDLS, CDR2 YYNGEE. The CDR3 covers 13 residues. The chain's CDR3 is CASSPLVQETQYF. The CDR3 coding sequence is TGTGCCAGCAGCCCCCTCGTCCAAGAGACCCAGTACTTC.

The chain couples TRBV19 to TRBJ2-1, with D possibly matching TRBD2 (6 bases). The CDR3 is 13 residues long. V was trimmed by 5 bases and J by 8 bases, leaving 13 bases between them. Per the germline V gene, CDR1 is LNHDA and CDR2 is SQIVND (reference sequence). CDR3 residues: CASSPGGVDEQFF. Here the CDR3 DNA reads TGTGCCAGTAGTCCTGGCGGGGTGGATGAGCAGTTCTTC.

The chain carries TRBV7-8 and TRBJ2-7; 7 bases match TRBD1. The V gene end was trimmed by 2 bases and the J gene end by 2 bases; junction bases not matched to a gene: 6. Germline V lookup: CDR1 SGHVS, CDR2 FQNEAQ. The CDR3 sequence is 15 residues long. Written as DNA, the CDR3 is TGTGCCAGCAGCTTAACTGGGACAGCGGCCTACGAGCAGTACTTC. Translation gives CASSLTGTAAYEQYF.

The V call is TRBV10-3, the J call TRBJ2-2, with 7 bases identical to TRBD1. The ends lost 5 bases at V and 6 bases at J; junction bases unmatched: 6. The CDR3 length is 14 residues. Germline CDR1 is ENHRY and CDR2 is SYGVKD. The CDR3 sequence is CAISRQGRSGELFF. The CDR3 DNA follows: TGTGCCATCAGTCGACAGGGAAGGTCCGGGGAGCTGTTTTTT.

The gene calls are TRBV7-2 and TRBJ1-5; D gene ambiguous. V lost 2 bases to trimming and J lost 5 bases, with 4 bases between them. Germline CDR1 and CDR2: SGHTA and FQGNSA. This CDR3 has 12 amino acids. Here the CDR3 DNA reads TGTGCCAGCAGCTTAACGGATCAGCCCCAGCATTTT. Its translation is CASSLTDQPQHF.

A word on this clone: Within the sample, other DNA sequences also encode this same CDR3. This CDR3 reads CASSLAGNTEAFF. CDR3 coding DNA: TGTGCCAGCAGCTTAGCGGGGAACACTGAAGCTTTCTTT. The chain recombines TRBV7-9 with TRBJ1-1; no reliable D call. CDR1 is SEHNR, CDR2 FQNEAQ, per germline (reference sequence). CDR3 length: 13 amino acids. The ends were cut back, 0 bases at V and 1 base at J, with 3 bases in the middle.

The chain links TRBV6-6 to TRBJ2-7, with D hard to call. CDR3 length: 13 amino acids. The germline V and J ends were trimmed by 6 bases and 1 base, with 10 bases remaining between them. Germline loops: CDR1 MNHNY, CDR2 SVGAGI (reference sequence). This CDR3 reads CASSHRQSYEQYF. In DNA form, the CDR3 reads TGTGCCAGCAGCCACCGACAATCCTACGAGCAGTACTTC.

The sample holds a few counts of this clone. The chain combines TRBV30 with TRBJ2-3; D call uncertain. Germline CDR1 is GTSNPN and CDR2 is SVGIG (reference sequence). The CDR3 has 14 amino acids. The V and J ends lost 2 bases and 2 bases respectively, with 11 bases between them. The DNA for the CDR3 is TGTGCCTGGAGTCGGCGTTGGGACACAGATACGCAGTATTTT. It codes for CAWSRRWDTDTQYF.

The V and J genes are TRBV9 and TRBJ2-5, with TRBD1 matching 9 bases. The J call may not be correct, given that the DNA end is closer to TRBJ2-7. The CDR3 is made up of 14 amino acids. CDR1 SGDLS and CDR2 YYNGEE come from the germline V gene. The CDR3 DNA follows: TGTGCCAGCAGCCCCGGACAGGGGTTTTACGAGCAGTACTTC. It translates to CASSPGQGFYEQYF.

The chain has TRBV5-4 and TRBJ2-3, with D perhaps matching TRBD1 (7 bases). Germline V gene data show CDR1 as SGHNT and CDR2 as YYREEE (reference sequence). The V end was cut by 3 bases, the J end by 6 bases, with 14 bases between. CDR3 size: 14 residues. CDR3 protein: CASSSGGPPDTQYF. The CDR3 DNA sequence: TGTGCCAGCAGCTCAGGGGGGCCCCCCGATACGCAGTATTTT.

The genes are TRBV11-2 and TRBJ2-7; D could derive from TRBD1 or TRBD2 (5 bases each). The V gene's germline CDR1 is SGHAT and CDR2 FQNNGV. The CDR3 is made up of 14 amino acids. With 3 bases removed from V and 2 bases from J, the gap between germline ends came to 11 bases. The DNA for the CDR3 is TGTGCCAGCAGCTTCGGGACGGCAACCTACGAGCAGTACTTC. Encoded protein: CASSFGTATYEQYF.

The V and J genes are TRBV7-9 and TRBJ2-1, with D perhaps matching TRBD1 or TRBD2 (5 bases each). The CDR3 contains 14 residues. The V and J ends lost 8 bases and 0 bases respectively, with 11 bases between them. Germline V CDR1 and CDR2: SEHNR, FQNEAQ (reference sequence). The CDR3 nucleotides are TGTGCCAGCGCCGTTGGGGGCTCCTACAATGAGCAGTTCTTC. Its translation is CASAVGGSYNEQFF.

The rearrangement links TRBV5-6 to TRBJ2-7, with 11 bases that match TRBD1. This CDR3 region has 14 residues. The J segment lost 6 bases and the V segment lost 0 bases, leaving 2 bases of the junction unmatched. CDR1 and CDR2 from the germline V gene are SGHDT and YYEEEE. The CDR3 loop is CASSLVGQGVEQYF. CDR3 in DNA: TGTGCCAGCAGCTTGGTGGGACAGGGGGTCGAGCAGTACTTC.

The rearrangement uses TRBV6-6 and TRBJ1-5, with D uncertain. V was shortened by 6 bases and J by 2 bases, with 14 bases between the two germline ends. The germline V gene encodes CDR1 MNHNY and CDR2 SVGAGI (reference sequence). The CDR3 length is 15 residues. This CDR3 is CASSLGYGGNQPQHF. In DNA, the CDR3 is TGTGCCAGCAGCCTAGGATATGGTGGCAATCAGCCCCAGCATTTT.

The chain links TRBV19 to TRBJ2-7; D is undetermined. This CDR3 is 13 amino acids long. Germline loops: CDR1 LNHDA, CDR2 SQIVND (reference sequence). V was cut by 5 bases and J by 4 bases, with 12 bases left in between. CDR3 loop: CASSSTNLYEQYF. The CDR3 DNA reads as TGTGCCAGTAGTTCCACCAACTTGTACGAGCAGTACTTC.

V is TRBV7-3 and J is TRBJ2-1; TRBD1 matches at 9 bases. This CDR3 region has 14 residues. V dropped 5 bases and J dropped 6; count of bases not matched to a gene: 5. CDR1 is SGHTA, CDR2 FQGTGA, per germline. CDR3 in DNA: TGTGCCAGCAGCCTCGACAGGGGGGTCAATGAGCAGTTCTTC. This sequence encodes CASSLDRGVNEQFF.

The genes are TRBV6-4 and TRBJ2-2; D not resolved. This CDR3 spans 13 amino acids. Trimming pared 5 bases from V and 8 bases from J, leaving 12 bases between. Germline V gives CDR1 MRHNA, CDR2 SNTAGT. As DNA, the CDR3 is TGTGCCAGCAGTCGACGGTCGGAGGGGGAGCTGTTTTTT. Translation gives CASSRRSEGELFF.

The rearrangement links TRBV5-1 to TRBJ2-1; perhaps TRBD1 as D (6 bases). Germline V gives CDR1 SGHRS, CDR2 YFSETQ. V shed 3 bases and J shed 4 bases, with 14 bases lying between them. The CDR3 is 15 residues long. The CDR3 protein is CASSSAGARYNEQFF. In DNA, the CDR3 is TGCGCCAGCAGCTCGGCAGGGGCAAGATACAATGAGCAGTTCTTC.

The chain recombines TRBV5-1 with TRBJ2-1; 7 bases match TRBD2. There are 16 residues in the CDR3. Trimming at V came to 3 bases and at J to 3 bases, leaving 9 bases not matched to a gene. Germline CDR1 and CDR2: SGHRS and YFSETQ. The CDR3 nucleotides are TGCGCCAGCAGCTACTCCGGGACTACAGGCTACAATGAGCAGTTCTTC. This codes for CASSYSGTTGYNEQFF.

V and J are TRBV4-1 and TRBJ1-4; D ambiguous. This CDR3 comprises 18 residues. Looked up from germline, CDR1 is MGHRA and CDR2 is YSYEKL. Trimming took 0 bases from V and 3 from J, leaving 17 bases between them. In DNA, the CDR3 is TGCGCCAGCAGCCAAGATCCCCCCTACGGTTTATCTAATGAAAAACTGTTTTTT. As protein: CASSQDPPYGLSNEKLFF.

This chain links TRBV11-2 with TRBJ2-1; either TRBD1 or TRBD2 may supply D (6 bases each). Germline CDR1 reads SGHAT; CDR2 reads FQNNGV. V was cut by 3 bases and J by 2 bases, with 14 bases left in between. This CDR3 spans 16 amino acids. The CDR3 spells CASSLGGHLTYNEQFF. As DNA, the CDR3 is TGTGCCAGCAGCTTGGGGGGACATCTTACCTACAATGAGCAGTTCTTC. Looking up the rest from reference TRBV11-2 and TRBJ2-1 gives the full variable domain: EAGVAQSPRYKIIEKRQSVAFWCNPISGHATLYWYQQILGQGPKLLIQFQNNGVVDDSQLPKDRFSAERLKGVDSTLKIQPAKLEDSAVYLCASSLGGHLTYNEQFFGPGTRLTVL.

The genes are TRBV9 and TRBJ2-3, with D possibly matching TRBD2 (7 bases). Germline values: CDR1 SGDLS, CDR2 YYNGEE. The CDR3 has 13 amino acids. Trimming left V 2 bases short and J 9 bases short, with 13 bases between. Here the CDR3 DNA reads TGTGCCAGCAGCGTGTTAGGGGGGGAAACGCAGTATTTT. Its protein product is CASSVLGGETQYF.

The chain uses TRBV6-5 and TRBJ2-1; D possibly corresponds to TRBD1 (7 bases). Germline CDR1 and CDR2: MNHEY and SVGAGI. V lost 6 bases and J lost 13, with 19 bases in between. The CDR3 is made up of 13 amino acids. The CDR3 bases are TGTGCCAGCAGCCCGTCTGGAGGGGGCTTTCAGTTCTTC. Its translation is CASSPSGGGFQFF.